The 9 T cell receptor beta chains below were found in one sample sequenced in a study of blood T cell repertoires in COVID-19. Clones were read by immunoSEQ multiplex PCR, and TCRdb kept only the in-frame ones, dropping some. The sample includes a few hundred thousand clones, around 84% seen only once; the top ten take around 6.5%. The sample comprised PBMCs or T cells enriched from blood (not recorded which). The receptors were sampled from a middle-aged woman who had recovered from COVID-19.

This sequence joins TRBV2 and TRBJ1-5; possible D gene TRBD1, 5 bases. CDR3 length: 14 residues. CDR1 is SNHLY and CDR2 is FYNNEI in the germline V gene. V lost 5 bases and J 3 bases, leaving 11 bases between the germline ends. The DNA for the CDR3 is TGTGCCAGCAGTCCACAGGCCTACAATCAGCCCCAGCATTTT. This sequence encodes CASSPQAYNQPQHF.

The chain's CDR3 is CASKALGLAGERYNEQFF. In DNA, the CDR3 is TGCGCCAGCAAAGCACTGGGACTAGCGGGAGAGCGGTACAATGAGCAGTTCTTC. The J gene is TRBJ2-1, the V gene TRBV4-1, with 14 bases matching TRBD2. The germline V gene has CDR1 MGHRA and CDR2 YSYEKL. This CDR3 has 18 residues. V was pared by 7 bases and J by 4 bases, with 12 bases of the junction left unmatched.

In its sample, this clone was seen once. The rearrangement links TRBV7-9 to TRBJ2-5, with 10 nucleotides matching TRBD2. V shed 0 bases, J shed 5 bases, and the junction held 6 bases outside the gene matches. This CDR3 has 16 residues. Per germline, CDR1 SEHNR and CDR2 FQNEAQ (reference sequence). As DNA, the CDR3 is TGTGCCAGCAGCTTAGCTCTAGCGGGAGTTGGTGAGACCCAGTACTTC. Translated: CASSLALAGVGETQYF.

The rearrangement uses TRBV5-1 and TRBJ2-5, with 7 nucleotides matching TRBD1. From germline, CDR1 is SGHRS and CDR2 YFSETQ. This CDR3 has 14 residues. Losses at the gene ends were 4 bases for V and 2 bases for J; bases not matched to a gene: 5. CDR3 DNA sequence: TGCGCCAGCAGCCTAGGGGACAGTCAAGAGACCCAGTACTTC. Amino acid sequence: CASSLGDSQETQYF.

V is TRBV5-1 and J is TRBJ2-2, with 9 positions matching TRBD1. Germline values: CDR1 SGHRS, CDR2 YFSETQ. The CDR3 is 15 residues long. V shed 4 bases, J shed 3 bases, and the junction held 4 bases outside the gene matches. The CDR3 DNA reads TGCGCCAGCAGCGGAGGACAGGGGCACACCGGGGAGCTGTTTTTT. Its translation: CASSGGQGHTGELFF.

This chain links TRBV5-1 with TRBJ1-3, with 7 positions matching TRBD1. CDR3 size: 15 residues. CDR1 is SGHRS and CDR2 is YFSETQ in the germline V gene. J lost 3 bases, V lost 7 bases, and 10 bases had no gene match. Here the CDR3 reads CASSSTGDGGNTIYF. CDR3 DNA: TGCGCCAGCTCCAGTACAGGGGACGGTGGAAACACCATATATTTT.

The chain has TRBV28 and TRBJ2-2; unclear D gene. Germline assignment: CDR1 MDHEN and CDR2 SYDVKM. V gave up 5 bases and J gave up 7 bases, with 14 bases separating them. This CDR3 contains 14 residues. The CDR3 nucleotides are TGTGCCAGCAGTCCTCTGAGAACGGTCGGGGAGCTGTTTTTT. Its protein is CASSPLRTVGELFF.

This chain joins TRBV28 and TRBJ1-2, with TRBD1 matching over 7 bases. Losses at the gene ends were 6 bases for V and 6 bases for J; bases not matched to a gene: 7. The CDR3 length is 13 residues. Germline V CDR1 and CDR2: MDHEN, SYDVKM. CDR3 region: CASSPDRVNGYTF. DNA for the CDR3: TGTGCCAGCAGCCCAGACAGGGTTAATGGCTACACCTTC.

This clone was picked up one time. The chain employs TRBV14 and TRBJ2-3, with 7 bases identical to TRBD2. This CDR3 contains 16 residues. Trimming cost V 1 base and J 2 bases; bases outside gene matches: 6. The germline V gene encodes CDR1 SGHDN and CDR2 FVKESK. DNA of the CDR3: TGTGCCAGCAGCCAAGGGGGGACTACTTTCACAGATACGCAGTATTTT. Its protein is CASSQGGTTFTDTQYF.